This T cell receptor beta chain emerged from a study of T cells in Graves' hyperthyroidism and ophthalmopathy. This CDR3 has 13 residues. Germline assignment: CDR1 WNHNN and CDR2 SYGVQD (reference sequence). The V and J ends lost 8 bases and 0 bases respectively, with 8 bases between them. The hyperthyroidism patients had all been newly diagnosed, and their disease duration was under 2 months. Their ages ranged from 18 to 65 years. Researchers barred patients who had uncontrolled infection, other autoimmune disease, pregnancy or lactation. Fresh 10 ml peripheral blood yielded PBMCs. Regions amplified from RNA transcripts were the TCR beta CDR3 regions. HTBI primers were employed in a first-round RT-PCR of the TCR CDR3. TCRdb fed the multiplex PCR reads into MiXCR, producing one record per CDR3 protein. The sample lists about 350,000 distinct CDR3 sequences, around 13% occurring once. This clonotype has just a few counts.

The TCR sequence derives from a woman aged 25 to 45 with Graves' hyperthyroidism. The chain has TRBV10-1 and TRBJ1-5; D is unclear. Material: blood. The DNA for the CDR3 is TGCGCCAGCTTCGGGTATAGCAATCAGCCCCAGCATTTT. This codes for CASFGYSNQPQHF.